The rows below give T cell receptor beta chains drawn from one sample of a study of cytomegalovirus exposure and HLA in healthy donors. TCRdb's copy holds only in-frame clones and misses some; the assay was immunoSEQ multiplex PCR. The sample contains about 78,000 clones, approximately 72% of which appear only once. Sequencing was carried out using PBMCs. These receptors originate from a woman between 40 and 50 years old in good health and CMV-seropositive. Both conserved end residues are part of each CDR3. Fields, in order: J gene, D gene, clone size, V gene, CDR3 DNA, CDR3 protein. The D gene is left open where the match is weak. Some rows have no size entry. The others give once, few or many, or a class for an expanded clone.

j_call: TRBJ2-7; d_call: NA; clone_size: NA; v_call: TRBV5-1; cdr3_nt: TGCGCCAGCCGTTACGGAGGGGGCCCTTCCTACGAGCAGTACTTC; cdr3_aa: CASRYGGGPSYEQYF
j_call: TRBJ2-7; d_call: NA; clone_size: NA; v_call: TRBV30; cdr3_nt: TGTGCCTGGAGCCTGGGGGGACAGTTTTACGAGCAGTACTTC; cdr3_aa: CAWSLGGQFYEQYF
j_call: TRBJ1-1; d_call: TRBD1; clone_size: NA; v_call: TRBV6-5; cdr3_nt: TGTGCCAGCAGTACAATACAGGGGGTGACTGAAGCTTTCTTT; cdr3_aa: CASSTIQGVTEAFF
j_call: TRBJ1-1; d_call: TRBD1; clone_size: NA; v_call: TRBV13; cdr3_nt: TGTGCCAGCAGCTTAGGCTCGACAGGGGGCCGGTATACTGAAGCTTTCTTT; cdr3_aa: CASSLGSTGGRYTEAFF
j_call: TRBJ2-7; d_call: TRBD1; clone_size: NA; v_call: TRBV5-6; cdr3_nt: TGTGCCAGCAGCCTGGGACAGTCCTACGAGCAGTACTTC; cdr3_aa: CASSLGQSYEQYF
j_call: TRBJ1-1; d_call: NA; clone_size: NA; v_call: TRBV7-9; cdr3_nt: TGTTCCAGCAGCCCGTGGGCATATGACACTGAAGCTTTCTTT; cdr3_aa: CSSSPWAYDTEAFF
j_call: TRBJ1-1; d_call: TRBD1; clone_size: NA; v_call: TRBV28; cdr3_nt: TGTGCCAGCAGTCCCCCGGACAGGGTAAGGATGAACACTGAAGCTTTCTTT; cdr3_aa: CASSPPDRVRMNTEAFF
j_call: TRBJ1-5; d_call: TRBD1; clone_size: NA; v_call: TRBV28; cdr3_nt: TGTGCCAGCAGTTTGGACAGGGGAGACATAAGCAATCAGCCCCAGCATTTT; cdr3_aa: CASSLDRGDISNQPQHF
j_call: TRBJ1-5; d_call: TRBD1; clone_size: NA; v_call: TRBV15; cdr3_nt: TGTGCCACCAGCAGAGATGGGACAGGTTCCTCCCAGCATTTT; cdr3_aa: CATSRDGTGSSQHF
j_call: TRBJ1-1; d_call: NA; clone_size: NA; v_call: TRBV28; cdr3_nt: TGTGCCAGCAGCCCCCCTCCAGGGGTCGGCACTGAAGCTTTCTTT; cdr3_aa: CASSPPPGVGTEAFF
j_call: TRBJ1-1; d_call: NA; clone_size: NA; v_call: TRBV5-1; cdr3_nt: TGCGCCAGCAGCTTGAACGGGGGGAACACTGAAGCTTTCTTT; cdr3_aa: CASSLNGGNTEAFF
j_call: TRBJ2-1; d_call: TRBD2; clone_size: NA; v_call: TRBV9; cdr3_nt: TGTGCCAGCAGCGTAGAGGCTAGCGGAACTTACAATGAGCAGTTCTTC; cdr3_aa: CASSVEASGTYNEQFF
j_call: TRBJ2-2; d_call: TRBD1; clone_size: NA; v_call: TRBV30; cdr3_nt: TGTGCCTGGAGTGGGGGACAGGGGACCGGGGAGCTGTTTTTT; cdr3_aa: CAWSGGQGTGELFF
j_call: TRBJ1-1; d_call: NA; clone_size: few; v_call: TRBV2; cdr3_nt: TGTGCCAGCAGGGAGGAAATAATGAACACTGAAGCTTTCTTT; cdr3_aa: CASREEIMNTEAFF
j_call: TRBJ2-3; d_call: TRBD1; clone_size: NA; v_call: TRBV29-1; cdr3_nt: TGCAGCGTTGGGCAGGGGGAATCCACAGATACGCAGTATTTT; cdr3_aa: CSVGQGESTDTQYF
j_call: TRBJ2-5; d_call: TRBD1; clone_size: NA; v_call: TRBV6-1; cdr3_nt: TGTGCCAGCAGACCGGGACAGCAAGAGACCCAGTACTTC; cdr3_aa: CASRPGQQETQYF